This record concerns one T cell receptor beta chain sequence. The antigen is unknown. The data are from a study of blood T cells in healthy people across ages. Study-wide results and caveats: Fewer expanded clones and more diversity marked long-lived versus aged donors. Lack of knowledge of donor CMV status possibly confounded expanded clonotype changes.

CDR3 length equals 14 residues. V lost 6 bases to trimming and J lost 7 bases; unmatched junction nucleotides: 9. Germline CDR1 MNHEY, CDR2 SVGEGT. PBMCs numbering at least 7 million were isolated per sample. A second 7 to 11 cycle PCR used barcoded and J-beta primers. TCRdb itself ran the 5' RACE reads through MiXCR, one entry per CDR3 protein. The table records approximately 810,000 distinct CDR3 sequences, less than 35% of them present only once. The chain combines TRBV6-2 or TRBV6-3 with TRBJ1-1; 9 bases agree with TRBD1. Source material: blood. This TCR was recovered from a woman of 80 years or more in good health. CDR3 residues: CASRTHRGRNEAFF. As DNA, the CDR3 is TGTGCCAGCAGGACACACAGGGGGCGTAATGAAGCTTTCTTT.